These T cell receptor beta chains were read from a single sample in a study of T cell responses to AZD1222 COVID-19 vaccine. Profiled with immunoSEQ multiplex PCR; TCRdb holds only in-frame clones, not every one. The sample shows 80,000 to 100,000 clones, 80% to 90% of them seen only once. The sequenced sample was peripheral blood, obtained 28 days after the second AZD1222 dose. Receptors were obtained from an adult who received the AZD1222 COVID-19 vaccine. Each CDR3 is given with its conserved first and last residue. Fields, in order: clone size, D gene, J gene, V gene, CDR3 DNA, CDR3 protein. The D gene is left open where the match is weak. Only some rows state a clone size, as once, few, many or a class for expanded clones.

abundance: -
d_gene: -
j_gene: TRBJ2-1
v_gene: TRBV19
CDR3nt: TGTGCCAGTAGTATAGGGGACTCCGCGCTATACAATGAGCAGTTCTTC
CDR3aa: CASSIGDSALYNEQFF

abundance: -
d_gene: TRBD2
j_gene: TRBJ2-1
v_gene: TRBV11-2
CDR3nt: TGTGCCAGCAGCTCCAACGCGGGGGGAGAGTACAATGAGCAGTTCTTC
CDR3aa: CASSSNAGGEYNEQFF

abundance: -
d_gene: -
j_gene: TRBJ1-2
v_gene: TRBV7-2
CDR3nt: TGTGCCAGCAGCTTCGGCCCCTGGGGATACACCTTC
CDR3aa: CASSFGPWGYTF

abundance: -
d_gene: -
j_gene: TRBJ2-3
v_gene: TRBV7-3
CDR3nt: TGTGCCAGCAGCGCCTCGGGGACAGATACGCAGTATTTT
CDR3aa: CASSASGTDTQYF

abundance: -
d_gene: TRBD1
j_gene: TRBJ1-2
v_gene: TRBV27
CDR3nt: TGTGCCAGCAGGCGGACAGGGAACTATGGCTACACCTTC
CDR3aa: CASRRTGNYGYTF

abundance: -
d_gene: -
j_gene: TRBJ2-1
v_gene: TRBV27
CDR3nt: TGTGCCAGTGGGCTAGCCTACTACAATGAGCAGTTCTTC
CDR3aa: CASGLAYYNEQFF

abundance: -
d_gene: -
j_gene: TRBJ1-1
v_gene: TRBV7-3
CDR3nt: TGTGCCAGCAGCTCCGGGGGGGCCTCGCGGGCTTTCTTT
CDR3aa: CASSSGGASRAFF

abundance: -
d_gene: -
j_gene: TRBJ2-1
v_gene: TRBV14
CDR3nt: TGTGCCAGCAGCCAAGGGCCCCCCTATGATGAGCAGTTCTTC
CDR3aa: CASSQGPPYDEQFF

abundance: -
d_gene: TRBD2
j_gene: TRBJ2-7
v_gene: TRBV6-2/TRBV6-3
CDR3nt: TGTGCCAGCAGTTACCCACTAGCGGGAGCAGGGGAGGTCGAGCAGTACTTC
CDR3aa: CASSYPLAGAGEVEQYF

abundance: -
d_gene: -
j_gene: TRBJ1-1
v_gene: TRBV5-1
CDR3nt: TGCGCCAGCAGCTTGGCCGTGGGTTCCGAAGCTTTCTTT
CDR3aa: CASSLAVGSEAFF

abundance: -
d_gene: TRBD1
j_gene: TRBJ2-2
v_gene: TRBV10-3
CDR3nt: TGTGCCATCAGACCTGGACAGGGAGGTTTCACCGGGGAGCTGTTTTTT
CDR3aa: CAIRPGQGGFTGELFF

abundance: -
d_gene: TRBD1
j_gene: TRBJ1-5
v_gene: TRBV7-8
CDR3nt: TGTGCCAGCAGCTTAGCATCCCGGACAGGGGTGGAGCAGCCCCAGCATTTT
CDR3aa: CASSLASRTGVEQPQHF

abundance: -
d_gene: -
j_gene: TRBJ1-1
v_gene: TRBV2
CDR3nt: TGTGCCAGGGGCCCACAGAACACTGAAGCTTTCTTT
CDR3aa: CARGPQNTEAFF

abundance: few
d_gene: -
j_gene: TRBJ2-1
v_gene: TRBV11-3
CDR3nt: TGTGCCAGCAGCTCCTCGGGACTCAACAATGAGCAGTTCTTC
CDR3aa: CASSSSGLNNEQFF

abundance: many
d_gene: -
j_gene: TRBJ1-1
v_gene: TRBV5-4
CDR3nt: TGTGCCAGCAGCTTCGGACAAGGGTTGGACACTGAAGCTTTCTTT
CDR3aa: CASSFGQGLDTEAFF

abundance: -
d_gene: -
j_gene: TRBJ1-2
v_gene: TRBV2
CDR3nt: TGTGCCAGCCTATGGGCGGGGTATGGCTACACCTTC
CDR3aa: CASLWAGYGYTF

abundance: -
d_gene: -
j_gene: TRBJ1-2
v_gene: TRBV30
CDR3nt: TGTGCCTGGAGAAGCCCCAACTATGGCTACACCTTC
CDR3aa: CAWRSPNYGYTF

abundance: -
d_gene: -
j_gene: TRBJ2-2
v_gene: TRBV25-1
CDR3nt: TGTGCCAGTTGGACGGACAGCTCTTTTCCCCCGAACACCGGGGAGCTGTTTTTT
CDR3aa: CASWTDSSFPPNTGELFF

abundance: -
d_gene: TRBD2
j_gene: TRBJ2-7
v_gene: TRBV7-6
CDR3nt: TGTGCCAGCAGCAGTACTAGCGGGACGGGATACGAGCAGTACTTC
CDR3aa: CASSSTSGTGYEQYF

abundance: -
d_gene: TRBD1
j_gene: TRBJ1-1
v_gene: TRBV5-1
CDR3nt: TGCGCCAGCAGCTTGGGGACAGGACTTTCGAACACTGAAGCTTTCTTT
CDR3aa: CASSLGTGLSNTEAFF

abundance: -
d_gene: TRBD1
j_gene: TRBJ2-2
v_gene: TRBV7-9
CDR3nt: TGTGCCAGCAGCCAATCGGGTAGACAGGGACCCACCGGGGAGCTGTTTTTT
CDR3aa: CASSQSGRQGPTGELFF

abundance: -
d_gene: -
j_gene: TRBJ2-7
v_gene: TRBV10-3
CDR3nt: TGTGCCATCAGTGAGTCGGGACCGCTCGAGGGGTCCTACGAGCAGTACTTC
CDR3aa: CAISESGPLEGSYEQYF

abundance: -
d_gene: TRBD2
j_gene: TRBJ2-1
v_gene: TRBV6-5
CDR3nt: TGTGCCAGCGGGACTAGCGGGAGAACCTACAATGAGCAGTTCTTC
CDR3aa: CASGTSGRTYNEQFF

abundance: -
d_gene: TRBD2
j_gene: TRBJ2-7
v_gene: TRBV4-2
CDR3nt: TGTGCCAGCAGCCAAGCGGGAGGTCTCTACGAGCAGTACTTC
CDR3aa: CASSQAGGLYEQYF

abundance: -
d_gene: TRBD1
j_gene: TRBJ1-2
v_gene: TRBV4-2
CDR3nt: TGTGCCAGCAGCCAAGGCATCGGGACAGGGGACTATGGCTACACCTTC
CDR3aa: CASSQGIGTGDYGYTF

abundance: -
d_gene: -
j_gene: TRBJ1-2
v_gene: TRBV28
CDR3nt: TGTGCCAGCAGTTTACCCCTCGTGGGTAACTATGGCTACACCTTC
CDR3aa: CASSLPLVGNYGYTF

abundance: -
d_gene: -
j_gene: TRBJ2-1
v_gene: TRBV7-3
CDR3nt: TGTGCCAGCGCAGGGACGGGAGAGGGCTATGAGCAGTTCTTC
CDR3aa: CASAGTGEGYEQFF

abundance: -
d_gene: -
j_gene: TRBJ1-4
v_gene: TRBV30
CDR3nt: TGTGCCTGGAGTGTAGGCCAGGGGATACTGTTTTTT
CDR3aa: CAWSVGQGILFF

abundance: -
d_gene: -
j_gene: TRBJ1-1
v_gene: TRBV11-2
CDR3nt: TGTGCCAGTGCTAAGGGGGGGCGAGGGACTGAAGCTTTCTTT
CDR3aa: CASAKGGRGTEAFF

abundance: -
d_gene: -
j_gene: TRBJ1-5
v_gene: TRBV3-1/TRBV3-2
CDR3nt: TGTGCCAGCAGCCAAGGTGGCAATCAGCCCCAGCATTTT
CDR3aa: CASSQGGNQPQHF

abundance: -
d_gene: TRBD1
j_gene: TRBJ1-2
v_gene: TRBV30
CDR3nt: TGTGCCTGGAGTTCTACAGGGGGTAACTATGGCTACACCTTC
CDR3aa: CAWSSTGGNYGYTF

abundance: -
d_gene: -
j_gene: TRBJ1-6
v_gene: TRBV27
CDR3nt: TGTGCCAGCAGCACACATACCGGGGCAATACTCCACTTT
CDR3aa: CASSTHTGAILHF

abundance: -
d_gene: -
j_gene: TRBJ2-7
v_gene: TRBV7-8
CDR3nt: TGTGCCAGCAGCTTAATCGGGGTCGAGCAGTACTTC
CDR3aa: CASSLIGVEQYF

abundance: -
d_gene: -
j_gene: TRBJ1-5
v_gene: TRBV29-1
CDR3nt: TGCAGCGTTGAAGAAGGTTCAGGGGCCGGGGGGCCCCAGCATTTT
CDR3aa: CSVEEGSGAGGPQHF

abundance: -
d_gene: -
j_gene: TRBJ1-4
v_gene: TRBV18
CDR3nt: TGTGCCAGCTCACCACCGGCCCTGGAAAAACTGTTTTTT
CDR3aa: CASSPPALEKLFF

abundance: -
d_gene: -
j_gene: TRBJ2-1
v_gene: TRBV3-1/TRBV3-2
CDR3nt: TGTGCCAGCAGCCAAGATGGGGCTAGCGTCTACTACAATGAGCAGTTCTTC
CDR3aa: CASSQDGASVYYNEQFF

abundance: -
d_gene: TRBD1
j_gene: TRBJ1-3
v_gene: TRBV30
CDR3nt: TGTGCCTGGACCCAGACAGGGGGCGGAAACACCATATATTTT
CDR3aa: CAWTQTGGGNTIYF

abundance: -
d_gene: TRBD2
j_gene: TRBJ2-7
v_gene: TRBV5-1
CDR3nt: TGCGCCAGCAGCTTGGCGGGAGGGAGCTCCTACGAGCAGTACTTC
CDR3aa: CASSLAGGSSYEQYF

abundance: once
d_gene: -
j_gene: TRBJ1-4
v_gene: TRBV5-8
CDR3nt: TGTGCCAGCAGCTTTCACCTCAATGAAAAACTGTTTTTT
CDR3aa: CASSFHLNEKLFF

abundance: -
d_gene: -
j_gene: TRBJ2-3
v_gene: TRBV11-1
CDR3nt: TGTGCCAGCAGCTTATTCCGCCACACAGATACGCAGTATTTT
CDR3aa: CASSLFRHTDTQYF

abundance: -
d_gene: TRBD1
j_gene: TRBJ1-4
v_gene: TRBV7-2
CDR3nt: TGTGCCAGCAGCTTCGCAGGGGGAGCAACTAATGAAAAACTGTTTTTT
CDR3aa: CASSFAGGATNEKLFF

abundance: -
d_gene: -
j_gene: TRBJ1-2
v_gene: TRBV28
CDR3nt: TGTGCCAGCAGTTTAGGGGACACCCCTAGCTATGGCTACACCTTC
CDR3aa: CASSLGDTPSYGYTF

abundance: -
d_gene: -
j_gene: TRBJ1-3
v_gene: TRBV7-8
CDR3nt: TGTGCCAGCAGCTTAGCGGGACTCTCTGGAAACACCATATATTTT
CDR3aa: CASSLAGLSGNTIYF

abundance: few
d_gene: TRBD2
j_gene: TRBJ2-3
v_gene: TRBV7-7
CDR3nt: TGTGCCAGCAGCCGAGCGGGGGGGACAGATACGCAGTATTTT
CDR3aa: CASSRAGGTDTQYF

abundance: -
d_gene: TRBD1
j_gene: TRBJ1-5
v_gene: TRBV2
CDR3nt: TGTGCCAGCAGTTGGGACAGGGGTGTAAATCAGCCCCAGCATTTT
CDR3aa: CASSWDRGVNQPQHF

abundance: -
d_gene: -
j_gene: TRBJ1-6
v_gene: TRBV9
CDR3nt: TGTGCCAGCAGCGTAAGCCAGGGAGGGAATTCACCCCTCCACTTT
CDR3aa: CASSVSQGGNSPLHF

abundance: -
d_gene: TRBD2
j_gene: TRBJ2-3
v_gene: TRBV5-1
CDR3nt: TGCGCCAGCAGCGCCGCTCTAGCGGGAGGGGGCACAGATACGCAGTATTTT
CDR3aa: CASSAALAGGGTDTQYF

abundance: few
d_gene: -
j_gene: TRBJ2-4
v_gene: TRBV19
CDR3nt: TGTGCCAGTAGTATGGAAGCGCGGCAGGGTGCCAAAAACATTCAGTACTTC
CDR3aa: CASSMEARQGAKNIQYF

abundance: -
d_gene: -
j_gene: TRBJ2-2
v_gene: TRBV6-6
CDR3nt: TGTGCCAGCAGCCCCTGGGGGGACACCGGGGAGCTGTTTTTT
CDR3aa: CASSPWGDTGELFF

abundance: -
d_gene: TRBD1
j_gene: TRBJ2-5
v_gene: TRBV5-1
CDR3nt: TGCGCCAGCAGCCCCGGACAGGGTCAAGAGACCCAGTACTTC
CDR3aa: CASSPGQGQETQYF

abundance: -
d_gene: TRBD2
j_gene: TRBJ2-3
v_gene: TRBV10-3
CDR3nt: TGTGCCATCAGTGACTACGGACTAGCGGGAGGCTCTAGCACAGATACGCAGTATTTT
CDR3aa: CAISDYGLAGGSSTDTQYF

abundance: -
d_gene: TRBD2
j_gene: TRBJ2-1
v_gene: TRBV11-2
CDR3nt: TGTGCCAGCAGCTTAGTTGGGACTAGAGGTACCAATGAGCAGTTCTTC
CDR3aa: CASSLVGTRGTNEQFF

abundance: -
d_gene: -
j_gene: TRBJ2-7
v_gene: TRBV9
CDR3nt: TGTGCCAGCAGCGTAGGCTACCTGGGAGACGAGCAGTACTTC
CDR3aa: CASSVGYLGDEQYF

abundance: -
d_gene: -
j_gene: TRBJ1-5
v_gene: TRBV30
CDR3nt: TGTGCCTGGAGTAGGGGAGGTCAGCCCCAGCATTTT
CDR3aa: CAWSRGGQPQHF